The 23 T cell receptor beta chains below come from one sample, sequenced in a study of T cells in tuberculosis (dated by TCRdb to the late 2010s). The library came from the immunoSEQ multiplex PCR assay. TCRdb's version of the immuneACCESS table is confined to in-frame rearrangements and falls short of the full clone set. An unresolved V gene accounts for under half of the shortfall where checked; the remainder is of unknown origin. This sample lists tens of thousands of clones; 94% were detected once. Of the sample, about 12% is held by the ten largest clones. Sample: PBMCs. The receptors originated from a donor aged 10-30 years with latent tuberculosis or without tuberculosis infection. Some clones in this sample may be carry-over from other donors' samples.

The CDR3 coding sequence is TGTGCCAGCAGCGCGCGGACAGGGGTCTTCTCAACCGAGCAGTACGTC. As protein: CASSARTGVFSTEQYV. The V and J genes are TRBV5-6 and TRBJ2-7, with 9 bases matching TRBD1. The CDR3 is made up of 16 amino acids. Trimming removed 4 bases from V and 6 bases from J; junction bases left unmatched: 14. Germline V lookup: CDR1 SGHDT, CDR2 YYEEEE.

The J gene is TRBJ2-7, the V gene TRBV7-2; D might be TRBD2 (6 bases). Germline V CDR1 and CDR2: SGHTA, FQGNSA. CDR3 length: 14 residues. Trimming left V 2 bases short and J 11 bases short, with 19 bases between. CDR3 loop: CASSLSGNRGGKYF. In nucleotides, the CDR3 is TGTGCCAGCAGCTTATCGGGGAATCGCGGCGGGAAGTACTTC.

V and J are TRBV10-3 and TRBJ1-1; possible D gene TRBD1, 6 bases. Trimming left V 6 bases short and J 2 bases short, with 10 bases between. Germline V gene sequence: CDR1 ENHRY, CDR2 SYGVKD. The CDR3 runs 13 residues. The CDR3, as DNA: TGTGCCATCAGGGTGACAGGAAACACTGAAGCTTTCTTT. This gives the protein CAIRVTGNTEAFF.

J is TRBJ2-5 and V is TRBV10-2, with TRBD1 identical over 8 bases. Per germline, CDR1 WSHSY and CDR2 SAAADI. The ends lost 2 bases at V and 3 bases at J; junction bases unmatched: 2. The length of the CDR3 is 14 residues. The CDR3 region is CASSEPDREETQYF. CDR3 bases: TGCGCCAGCAGTGAGCCGGACAGGGAAGAGACCCAGTACTTC.

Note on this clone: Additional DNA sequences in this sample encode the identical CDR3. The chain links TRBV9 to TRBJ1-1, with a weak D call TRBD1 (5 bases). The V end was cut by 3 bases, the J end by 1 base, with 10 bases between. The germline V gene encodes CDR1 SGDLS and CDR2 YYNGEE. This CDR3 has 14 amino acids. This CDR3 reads CASSATGGNTEAFF. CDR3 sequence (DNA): TGTGCCAGCAGCGCGACGGGGGGGAACACTGAAGCTTTCTTT.

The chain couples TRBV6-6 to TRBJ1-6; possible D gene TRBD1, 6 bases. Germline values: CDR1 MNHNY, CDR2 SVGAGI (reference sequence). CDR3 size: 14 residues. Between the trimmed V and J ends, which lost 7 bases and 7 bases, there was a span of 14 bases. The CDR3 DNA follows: TGTGCCAGCAACTGGGGGCGAAGGAATTCACCCCTCCACTTT. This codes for CASNWGRRNSPLHF.

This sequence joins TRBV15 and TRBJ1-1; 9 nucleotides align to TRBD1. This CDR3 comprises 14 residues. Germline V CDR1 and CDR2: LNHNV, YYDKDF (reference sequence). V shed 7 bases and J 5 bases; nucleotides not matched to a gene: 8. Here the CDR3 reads CATTLDRGGTEAFF. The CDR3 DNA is TGTGCCACCACCCTGGACAGGGGAGGGACTGAAGCTTTCTTT. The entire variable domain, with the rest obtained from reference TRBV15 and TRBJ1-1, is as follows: DAMVIQNPRYQVTQFGKPVTLSCSQTLNHNVMYWYQQKSSQAPKLLFHYYDKDFNNEADTPDNFQSRRPNTSFCFLDIRSPGLGDTAMYLCATTLDRGGTEAFFGQGTRLTVV.

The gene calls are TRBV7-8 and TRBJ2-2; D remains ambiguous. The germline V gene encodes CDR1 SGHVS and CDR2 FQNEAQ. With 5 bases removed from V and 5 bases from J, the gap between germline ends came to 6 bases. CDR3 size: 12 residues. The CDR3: CASSPQTGELFF. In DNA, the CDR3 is TGTGCCAGCAGCCCCCAAACCGGGGAGCTGTTTTTT.

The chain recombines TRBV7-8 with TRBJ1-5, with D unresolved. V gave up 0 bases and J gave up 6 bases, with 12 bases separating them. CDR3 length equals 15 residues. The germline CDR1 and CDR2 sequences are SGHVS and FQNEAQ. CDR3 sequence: CASSLALGPTQPQHF. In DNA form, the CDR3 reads TGTGCCAGCAGCTTAGCGCTGGGCCCAACTCAGCCCCAGCATTTT.

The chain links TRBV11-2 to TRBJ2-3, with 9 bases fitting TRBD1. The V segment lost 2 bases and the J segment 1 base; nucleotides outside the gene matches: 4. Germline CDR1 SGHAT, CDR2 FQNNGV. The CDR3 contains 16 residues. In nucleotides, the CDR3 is TGTGCCAGCAGCTTACGACAGGGGGATGGCACAGATACGCAGTATTTT. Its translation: CASSLRQGDGTDTQYF.

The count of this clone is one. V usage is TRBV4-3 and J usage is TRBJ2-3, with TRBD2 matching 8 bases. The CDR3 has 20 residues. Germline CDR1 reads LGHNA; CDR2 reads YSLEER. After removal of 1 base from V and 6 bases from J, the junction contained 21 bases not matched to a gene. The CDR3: CASSQARWAGGLNWPDTQYF. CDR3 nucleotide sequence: TGCGCCAGCAGCCAAGCCCGGTGGGCGGGGGGACTCAATTGGCCGGATACGCAGTATTTT.

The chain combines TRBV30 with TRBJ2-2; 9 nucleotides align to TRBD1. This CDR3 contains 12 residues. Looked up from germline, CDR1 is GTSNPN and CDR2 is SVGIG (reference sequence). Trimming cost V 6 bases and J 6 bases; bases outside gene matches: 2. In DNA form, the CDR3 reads TGTGCCTGCTACAGGGGGCCCGGGGAGCTGTTTTTT. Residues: CACYRGPGELFF.

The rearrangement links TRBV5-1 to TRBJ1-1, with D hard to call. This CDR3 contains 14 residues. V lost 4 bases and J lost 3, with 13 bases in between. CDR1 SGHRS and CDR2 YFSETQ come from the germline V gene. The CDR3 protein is CASSRDTGDTEAFF. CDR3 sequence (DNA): TGCGCCAGCAGCCGTGACACCGGGGACACTGAAGCTTTCTTT.

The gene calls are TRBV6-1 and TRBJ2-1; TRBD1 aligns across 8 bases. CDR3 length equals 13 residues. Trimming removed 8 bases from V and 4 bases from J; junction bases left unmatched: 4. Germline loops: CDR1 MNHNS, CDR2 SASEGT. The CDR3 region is CASGRGQYNEQFF. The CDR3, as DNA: TGTGCCAGCGGCAGGGGGCAGTACAATGAGCAGTTCTTC.

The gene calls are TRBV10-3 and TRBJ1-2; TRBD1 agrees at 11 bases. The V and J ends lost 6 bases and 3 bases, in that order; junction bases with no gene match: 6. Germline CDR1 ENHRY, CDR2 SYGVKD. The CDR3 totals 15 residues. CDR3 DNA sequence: TGTGCCATCAGCCCACAGGGACAGGGGGACTATGGCTACACCTTC. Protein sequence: CAISPQGQGDYGYTF.

CDR3 protein: CASSLGLAGAKQYF. The CDR3, as DNA: TGTGCCAGCAGCTTAGGTCTAGCGGGGGCCAAGCAGTACTTC. The gene calls are TRBV11-2 and TRBJ2-7; 10 nucleotides agree with TRBD2. The CDR3 runs to 14 residues. The germline V gene has CDR1 SGHAT and CDR2 FQNNGV. The J segment lost 8 bases and the V segment lost 1 base, leaving 5 bases of the junction unmatched. Combining the CDR3 with reference TRBV11-2 and TRBJ2-7 gives the whole variable domain EAGVAQSPRYKIIEKRQSVAFWCNPISGHATLYWYQQILGQGPKLLIQFQNNGVVDDSQLPKDRFSAERLKGVDSTLKIQPAKLEDSAVYLCASSLGLAGAKQYFGPGTRLTVT.

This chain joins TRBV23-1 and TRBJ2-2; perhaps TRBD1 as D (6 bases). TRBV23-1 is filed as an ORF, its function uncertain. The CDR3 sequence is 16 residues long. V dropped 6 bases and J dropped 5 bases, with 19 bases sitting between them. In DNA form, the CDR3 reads TGCGCCAGCAGGACCGACAGGTCCCCATCGACCGGGGAGCTGTTTTTT. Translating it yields CASRTDRSPSTGELFF.

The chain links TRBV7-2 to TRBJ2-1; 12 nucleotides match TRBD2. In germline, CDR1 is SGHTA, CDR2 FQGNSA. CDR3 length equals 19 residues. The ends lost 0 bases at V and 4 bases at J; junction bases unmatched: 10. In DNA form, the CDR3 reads TGTGCCAGCAGCTTAGCTAGCCGGTCTAGCGGGGGGGTTTACAATGAGCAGTTCTTC. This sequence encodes CASSLASRSSGGVYNEQFF.

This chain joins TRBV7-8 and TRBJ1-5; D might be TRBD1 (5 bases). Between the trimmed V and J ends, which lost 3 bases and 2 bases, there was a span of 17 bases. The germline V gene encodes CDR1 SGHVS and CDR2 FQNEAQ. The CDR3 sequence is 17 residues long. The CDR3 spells CASSFRARVNGNQPQHF. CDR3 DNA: TGTGCCAGCAGCTTCCGGGCCAGGGTTAATGGCAATCAGCCCCAGCATTTT.

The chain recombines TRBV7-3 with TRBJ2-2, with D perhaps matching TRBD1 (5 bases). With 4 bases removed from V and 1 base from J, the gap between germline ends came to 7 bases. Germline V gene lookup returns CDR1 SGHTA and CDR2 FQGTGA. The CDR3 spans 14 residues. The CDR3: CASSSQGNTGELFF. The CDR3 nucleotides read TGTGCCAGCAGCTCCCAGGGGAACACCGGGGAGCTGTTTTTT.

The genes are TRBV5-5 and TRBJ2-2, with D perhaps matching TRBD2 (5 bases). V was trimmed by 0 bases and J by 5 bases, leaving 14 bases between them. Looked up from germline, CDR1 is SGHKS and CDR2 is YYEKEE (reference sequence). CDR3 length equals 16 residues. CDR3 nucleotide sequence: TGTGCCAGCAGCTTGGTGGTTGGACGGAGGACCGGGGAGCTGTTTTTT. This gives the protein CASSLVVGRRTGELFF.

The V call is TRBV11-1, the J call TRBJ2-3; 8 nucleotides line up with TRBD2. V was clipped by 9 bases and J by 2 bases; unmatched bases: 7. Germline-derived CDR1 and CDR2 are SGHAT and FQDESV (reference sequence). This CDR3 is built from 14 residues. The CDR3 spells CASRGGTYTDTQYF. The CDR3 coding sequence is TGTGCCAGTCGGGGGGGGACTTACACAGATACGCAGTATTTT.

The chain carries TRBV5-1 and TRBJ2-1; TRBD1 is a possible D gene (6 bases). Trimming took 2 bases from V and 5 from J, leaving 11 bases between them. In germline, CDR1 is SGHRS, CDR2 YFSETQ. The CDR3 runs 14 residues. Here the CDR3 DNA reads TGCGCCAGCAGCTTAACAGGGATAAACAATGAGCAGTTCTTC. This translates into CASSLTGINNEQFF. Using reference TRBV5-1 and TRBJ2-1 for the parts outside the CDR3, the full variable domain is KAGVTQTPRYLIKTRGQQVTLSCSPISGHRSVSWYQQTPGQGLQFLFEYFSETQRNKGNFPGRFSGRQFSNSRSEMNVSTLELGDSALYLCASSLTGINNEQFFGPGTRLTVL.